The rows below give T cell receptor beta chains drawn from one sample of a study of T cell changes during pregnancy in multiple sclerosis. Sequencing was performed with immunoSEQ multiplex PCR; in TCRdb, only in-frame clones are kept and a portion is missing. The table shows around 130,000 clones, with about 96% occurring only once. Material: peripheral blood, obtained after pregnancy. These TCRs come from a female donor with multiple sclerosis, enrolled in a pregnancy study. Both conserved end residues are trimmed from each CDR3. Each record gives: J gene, V gene, D gene, CDR3 protein. The D gene is left open where the match is weak.

J: TRBJ2-3
V: TRBV10-3
D: NA
CDR3: AILGSTDTQY

J: TRBJ2-2
V: TRBV7-9
D: TRBD2
CDR3: ASSLSLAGAHTGELF

J: TRBJ1-5
V: TRBV28
D: NA
CDR3: ASSSDRMWDQPQH

J: TRBJ1-1
V: TRBV6-1
D: NA
CDR3: ASSEGGARVEAF

J: TRBJ2-2
V: TRBV21-1
D: NA
CDR3: ASSKCWRAENTGELF

J: TRBJ2-3
V: TRBV9
D: NA
CDR3: ASSVTSTDTQY

J: TRBJ1-2
V: TRBV9
D: TRBD1
CDR3: ASSAPGQGNYGYT

J: TRBJ2-6
V: TRBV4-3
D: NA
CDR3: ASSHDGSRLSGANVLT

J: TRBJ2-7
V: TRBV27
D: TRBD1
CDR3: ASSQGAIASEQY

J: TRBJ2-7
V: TRBV28
D: NA
CDR3: ASSFVTYEQY

J: TRBJ2-2
V: TRBV15
D: TRBD1
CDR3: ATSRHNTGGAGGELF

J: TRBJ1-1
V: TRBV18
D: NA
CDR3: ASSPPLGTTEAF

J: TRBJ2-5
V: TRBV6-6
D: NA
CDR3: ASGDGALGETQY

J: TRBJ2-7
V: TRBV7-9
D: NA
CDR3: ASSLEGHRSYEQY

J: TRBJ2-3
V: TRBV7-9
D: NA
CDR3: ASSPGRDTQY

J: TRBJ2-2
V: TRBV7-8
D: NA
CDR3: ASSLAIQGGTGELF

J: TRBJ1-2
V: TRBV5-4
D: TRBD1
CDR3: ASTPGQGLGYGYT

J: TRBJ2-2
V: TRBV21-1
D: NA
CDR3: ASSKVDRLERDTGELF

J: TRBJ2-7
V: TRBV5-6
D: TRBD2
CDR3: ASSFGTSGYEQY

J: TRBJ2-7
V: TRBV4-1
D: TRBD1
CDR3: ASSLLPGQGSEQY

J: TRBJ2-1
V: TRBV19
D: TRBD2
CDR3: ASSPGLAGAIHYNEQF

J: TRBJ1-2
V: TRBV6-1
D: NA
CDR3: ASRGQIGYT

J: TRBJ2-7
V: TRBV28
D: NA
CDR3: ASSPRTASYEQY

J: TRBJ2-3
V: TRBV27
D: NA
CDR3: ASSLNRGGDTQY

J: TRBJ2-1
V: TRBV7-9
D: TRBD2
CDR3: ASSSPYPIAGPSYNEQF

J: TRBJ1-3
V: TRBV6-6
D: NA
CDR3: ASNLGGDTIY

J: TRBJ1-2
V: TRBV5-1
D: TRBD1
CDR3: ASRPPGQGGYGYT

J: TRBJ1-4
V: TRBV5-1
D: NA
CDR3: ASSSGSTNEKLF

J: TRBJ2-1
V: TRBV19
D: NA
CDR3: ASRGLVNEQF

J: TRBJ2-4
V: TRBV19
D: NA
CDR3: ASSIGGSKNIQY

J: TRBJ2-1
V: TRBV6-5
D: TRBD2
CDR3: ASSYSAGDNEQF

J: TRBJ2-7
V: TRBV7-2
D: NA
CDR3: ASSLVAGVGEQY

J: TRBJ1-2
V: TRBV6-5
D: TRBD1
CDR3: ASSEFTGDYGYT

J: TRBJ2-6
V: TRBV5-1
D: TRBD2
CDR3: ASSLGLAGDSGANVLT

J: TRBJ2-7
V: TRBV28
D: TRBD2
CDR3: ASSSLAASSYEQY

J: TRBJ2-2
V: TRBV29-1
D: TRBD1
CDR3: SVGGQGVSGELF

J: TRBJ2-1
V: TRBV19
D: TRBD2
CDR3: ASSITAGANEQF

J: TRBJ1-1
V: TRBV11-1
D: TRBD1
CDR3: ASSLSGGEAF

J: TRBJ1-2
V: TRBV6-6
D: NA
CDR3: ASSGSVGGYT

J: TRBJ2-7
V: TRBV6-6
D: TRBD1
CDR3: ASSYASDRAYEQY

J: TRBJ1-4
V: TRBV2
D: NA
CDR3: ASSEAFRGEVF

J: TRBJ2-7
V: TRBV29-1
D: TRBD2
CDR3: SVEDGSGTSGSYEQY